The 2 T cell receptor beta chains listed next were all sequenced from one sample in a study of a mutant IDH1 vaccine in newly diagnosed glioma. These receptors' antigens are unknown. Time point indicated: week 11, during vaccination. Doses comprised 300 ug of mutant IDH1 20-mer peptide each, plus topical imiquimod. TCRdb's table, derived via immunoSEQ multiplex PCR, lists solely in-frame clones and lacks some. The sample lists 50,000 to 75,000 clones, 80% occurring once. This specimen was PBMCs, taken from a glioma patient whose treatment included an IDH1 peptide vaccine. The receptors stem from a man aged 50-59 years with glioma.

The chain recombines TRBV2 with TRBJ1-2, with no clear D. The germline V gene has CDR1 SNHLY and CDR2 FYNNEI. This CDR3 contains 13 residues. V lost 2 bases and J 6 bases, leaving 10 bases between the germline ends. Written as DNA, the CDR3 is TGTGCCAGCAGTGAATGGGCATCCGATGGCTACACCTTC. Translation: CASSEWASDGYTF.

This clone was observed a few times. The V and J genes are TRBV10-3 and TRBJ1-1; D uncertain. The length of the CDR3 is 16 residues. Looked up from germline, CDR1 is ENHRY and CDR2 is SYGVKD. Deletions cut 1 base from V and 0 bases from J, with 12 bases between. The CDR3 region has the DNA TGTGCCATCAGTGAGTATGAGGGATCTATGAACACTGAAGCTTTCTTT. Protein: CAISEYEGSMNTEAFF.